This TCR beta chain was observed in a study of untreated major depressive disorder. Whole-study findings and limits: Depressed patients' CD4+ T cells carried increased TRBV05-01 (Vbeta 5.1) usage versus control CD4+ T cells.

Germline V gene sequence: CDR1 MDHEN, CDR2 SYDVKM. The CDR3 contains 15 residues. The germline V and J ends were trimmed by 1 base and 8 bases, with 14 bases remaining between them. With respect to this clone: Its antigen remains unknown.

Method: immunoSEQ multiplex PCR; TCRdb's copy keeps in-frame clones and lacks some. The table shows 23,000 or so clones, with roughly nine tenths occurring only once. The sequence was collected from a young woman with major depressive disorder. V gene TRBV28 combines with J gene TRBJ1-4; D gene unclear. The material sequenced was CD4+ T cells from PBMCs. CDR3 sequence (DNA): TGTGCCAGCAGTTTATTGAGGGTACCAGGAGAAAAACTGTTTTTT. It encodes CASSLLRVPGEKLFF.